These T cell receptor beta chains were read from a single sample in a study of T cell responses to AZD1222 COVID-19 vaccine. Clones were sequenced by immunoSEQ multiplex PCR, and TCRdb holds only the in-frame ones, with some missing. The table has 200,000 or so clones, about 94% seen once. The sample here was peripheral blood, taken on day 0 of AZD1222 vaccination. These receptors all come from an adult in good health. CDR3s include the opening cysteine and the closing phenylalanine or tryptophan. D genes are given only for firm matches. For some rows the clone size is stated as once, few or many, or as a class when expanded; others skip it.

J: TRBJ2-1; D: .; V: TRBV7-2; size: .; CDR3: CASSLVSKSSYNEQFF; DNA: TGTGCCAGCAGCTTAGTTTCCAAAAGCTCCTACAATGAGCAGTTCTTC
J: TRBJ1-5; D: TRBD1; V: TRBV3-1/TRBV3-2; size: .; CDR3: CASSATGGRNQPQHF; DNA: TGTGCCAGCAGCGCCACAGGGGGCCGGAATCAGCCCCAGCATTTT
J: TRBJ2-1; D: .; V: TRBV7-9; size: .; CDR3: CASSPTVLEQFF; DNA: TGTGCCAGCAGCCCCACGGTGCTTGAGCAGTTCTTC
J: TRBJ2-1; D: TRBD2; V: TRBV19; size: .; CDR3: CASSGRLAGAFEQFF; DNA: TGTGCCAGTAGTGGTCGTCTAGCGGGAGCTTTTGAGCAGTTCTTC
J: TRBJ2-6; D: .; V: TRBV16; size: .; CDR3: CASSQRTGANVLTF; DNA: TGTGCCAGCAGCCAGAGGACTGGGGCCAACGTCCTGACTTTC
J: TRBJ2-3; D: TRBD2; V: TRBV6-6; size: .; CDR3: CASTPAGGTDTQYF; DNA: TGTGCCAGCACCCCCGCGGGGGGCACAGATACGCAGTATTTT
J: TRBJ1-6; D: .; V: TRBV7-9; size: .; CDR3: CASSSVNSPLHF; DNA: TGTGCCAGCAGCTCCGTGAATTCACCCCTCCACTTT
J: TRBJ1-2; D: TRBD1; V: TRBV6-5; size: .; CDR3: CASSYSAGGYGYTF; DNA: TGTGCCAGCAGTTACTCGGCAGGGGGCTATGGCTACACCTTC
J: TRBJ1-6; D: .; V: TRBV9; size: .; CDR3: CASTNGGNSPLHF; DNA: TGTGCCAGCACCAACGGGGGGAATTCACCCCTCCACTTT
J: TRBJ1-5; D: .; V: TRBV24-1; size: .; CDR3: CATPRDQPQHF; DNA: TGTGCCACTCCTAGGGATCAGCCCCAGCATTTT
J: TRBJ2-5; D: .; V: TRBV28; size: .; CDR3: CASSLVGAKETQYF; DNA: TGTGCCAGCAGTCTTGTCGGGGCAAAAGAGACCCAGTACTTC
J: TRBJ1-1; D: TRBD1; V: TRBV9; size: .; CDR3: CASSARTGQMNTEAFF; DNA: TGTGCCAGCAGCGCCAGGACAGGGCAAATGAACACTGAAGCTTTCTTT
J: TRBJ1-5; D: .; V: TRBV6-6; size: .; CDR3: CASQSTGKPQHF; DNA: TGTGCCAGCCAAAGTACAGGGAAGCCCCAGCATTTT
J: TRBJ2-1; D: TRBD2; V: TRBV5-1; size: .; CDR3: CASTREGRLDEQFF; DNA: TGCGCCAGCACGCGGGAGGGCCGGTTGGATGAGCAGTTCTTC
J: TRBJ1-3; D: .; V: TRBV2; size: .; CDR3: CASSELFSQRNTIYF; DNA: TGTGCCAGCAGTGAGTTGTTTTCCCAACGAAACACCATATATTTT
J: TRBJ1-3; D: TRBD1; V: TRBV4-2; size: .; CDR3: CASSQGPAGGASGNTIYF; DNA: TGTGCCAGCAGCCAGGGACCAGCAGGGGGCGCATCCGGAAACACCATATATTTT
J: TRBJ2-5; D: TRBD1; V: TRBV6-5; size: .; CDR3: CATTGEETQYF; DNA: TGTGCCACCACAGGGGAAGAGACCCAGTACTTC
J: TRBJ2-7; D: TRBD2; V: TRBV2; size: .; CDR3: CASKSGSSYEQYF; DNA: TGTGCCAGCAAAAGCGGGAGCTCCTACGAGCAGTACTTC
J: TRBJ2-2; D: TRBD1; V: TRBV28; size: .; CDR3: CASSTRTGGDTGELFF; DNA: TGTGCCAGCAGTACGAGGACAGGGGGTGACACCGGGGAGCTGTTTTTT
J: TRBJ1-1; D: .; V: TRBV5-1; size: once; CDR3: CASSRIRTSPAEAFF; DNA: TGCGCCAGCAGCCGGATCAGGACTTCTCCCGCTGAAGCTTTCTTT
J: TRBJ1-6; D: TRBD1; V: TRBV19; size: .; CDR3: CASSSGQGANSPLHF; DNA: TGTGCCAGTAGTAGCGGACAGGGGGCTAATTCACCCCTCCACTTT
J: TRBJ2-1; D: .; V: TRBV2; size: .; CDR3: CASSVVYNEQFF; DNA: TGTGCCAGCAGTGTGGTGTACAATGAGCAGTTCTTC
J: TRBJ2-7; D: TRBD2; V: TRBV28; size: .; CDR3: CASTHPGLAGGEGEQYF; DNA: TGTGCCAGCACCCATCCTGGACTAGCGGGAGGAGAGGGGGAGCAGTACTTC